Listed below are T cell receptor beta chains from one sample, sequenced in a study of identical twins. TCRdb used MiXCR to reprocess the 5' RACE reads, holding one entry per CDR3 protein. The sample gives about 530,000 distinct CDR3 sequences, approximately 20% of which show up once; 0.4% to 0.6% is in the top ten. A further study also used this sample, focusing on yellow fever vaccine responses in identical twins.

Specimen: CD4+ T cells sorted from blood. The source is a young woman in good health. Each CDR3 is given with its conserved first and last residue. The order of the fields is J gene, D gene, V gene, clone size, CDR3 length, CDR3 DNA, CDR3 protein. The D gene is left open where the match is weak. Size is omitted from some rows. Given values are once, few, many or a class for expanded clones.

TRBJ2-1,.,TRBV5-5,.,16,TGTGCCAGCAGCTTTCTACGGGTTAGCTCCTACAATGAGCAGTTCTTC,CASSFLRVSSYNEQFF
TRBJ2-1,.,TRBV12-3/TRBV12-4,few,13,TGTGCCAGCCACCGGGACTTCTACAATGAGCAGTTCTTC,CASHRDFYNEQFF
TRBJ2-3,TRBD2,TRBV20-1,.,16,TGCAGTGCTAGAGTACTAGCGGGAGCGGGTAGAGATACGCAGTATTTT,CSARVLAGAGRDTQYF
TRBJ2-7,TRBD2,TRBV5-1,few,16,TGCGCCAGCAGCTCCCAAGGCCTAGCGGGAACTGGGGAGCAGTACTTC,CASSSQGLAGTGEQYF
TRBJ1-4,.,TRBV6-2/TRBV6-3,.,14,TGTGCCAGCAATTGGGGGGCGCGAGTGGAAAAACTGTTTTTT,CASNWGARVEKLFF
TRBJ2-7,TRBD2,TRBV7-8,.,15,TGTGCCAGCAGCACCTTGACTAGCGGGAGGGTCGAGCAGTACTTC,CASSTLTSGRVEQYF
TRBJ2-7,.,TRBV7-9,.,15,TGTGCCAGCAGCCCGGGGGGCGTTGCCGCCTACGAGCAGTACTTC,CASSPGGVAAYEQYF
TRBJ1-1,.,TRBV7-6,.,13,TGTGCCAGCAGCTTAGGGCACAGCACTGAAGCTTTCTTT,CASSLGHSTEAFF
TRBJ1-2,TRBD1,TRBV7-9,.,16,TGTGCCAGCAGCTTCAAAACAGGGGAGCGCGGCTATGGCTACACCTTC,CASSFKTGERGYGYTF
TRBJ2-1,TRBD1,TRBV28,few,16,TGTGCCAGCATTACTGACCGGGACAGGGGGCTCAATGAGCAGTTCTTC,CASITDRDRGLNEQFF
TRBJ2-5,.,TRBV29-1,.,15,TGCAGCGTTGAAGGCTCTAGTGGGGCTCAAGAGACCCAGTACTTC,CSVEGSSGAQETQYF
TRBJ2-7,TRBD2,TRBV28,.,14,TGTGCCAGCAGAACCCCGGGACTAGCCTACGAGCAGTACTTC,CASRTPGLAYEQYF
TRBJ2-3,TRBD1,TRBV18,.,15,TGTGCCAGCTCAGGCAAAGGACAGGGCTCAGATACGCAGTATTTT,CASSGKGQGSDTQYF
TRBJ1-3,.,TRBV10-3,.,15,TGTGCCATCAGTGAGGGACCCAACTCTGGAAACACCATATATTTT,CAISEGPNSGNTIYF
TRBJ1-1,.,TRBV10-3,.,13,TGTGCCATCAGCGGATCTAGGAACACTGAAGCTTTCTTT,CAISGSRNTEAFF
TRBJ2-6,.,TRBV11-2,once,16,TGTGCCAGCAGCTCCCTCGAGGGTTCCGGGGCCAACGTCCTGACTTTC,CASSSLEGSGANVLTF
TRBJ2-3,TRBD1,TRBV9,.,15,TGTGCCAGCAGCCAATTACAGGGGCCCGGGGATACGCAGTATTTT,CASSQLQGPGDTQYF
TRBJ1-6,.,TRBV28,.,15,TGTGCCAGTCGGACCTGGGGGCAGGGTAATTCACCCCTCCACTTT,CASRTWGQGNSPLHF
TRBJ2-2,.,TRBV10-2,.,14,TGCGCCAGCAGTGAGTCTACGGGGCCCGGGGAGCTGTTTTTT,CASSESTGPGELFF
TRBJ1-1,.,TRBV29-1,.,13,TGCAGCGTCACGGGACCCGCGAACACTGAAGCTTTCTTT,CSVTGPANTEAFF
TRBJ2-7,TRBD2,TRBV3-1,.,17,TGTGCCACCTCCCAATGGGGCCGAGCGGGGGCCTCCTACGAGCAGTACTTC,CATSQWGRAGASYEQYF
TRBJ2-7,TRBD1,TRBV29-1,.,13,TGCAGCGTTGGAGACAGGGGCACTTACGAGCAGTACTTC,CSVGDRGTYEQYF
TRBJ2-1,.,TRBV13,.,16,TGTGCCAGCAGCTTTTCCCAATTGGACTCCTACAATGAGCAGTTCTTC,CASSFSQLDSYNEQFF
TRBJ2-2,TRBD2,TRBV11-2,.,13,TGTGCCACTCTAGCGGGAGTCGCCGGGGAGCTGTTTTTT,CATLAGVAGELFF
TRBJ2-1,TRBD1,TRBV6-5,.,14,TGTGCCAGCAGTTACCCCACAGGGGTGGGTGAGCAGTTCTTC,CASSYPTGVGEQFF
TRBJ1-1,.,TRBV12-3/TRBV12-4,few,13,TGTGCCAGCAACCCGGCGGTGAACACTGAAGCTTTCTTT,CASNPAVNTEAFF
TRBJ1-1,.,TRBV15,.,14,TGTGCCACCAGCAGAGGTGACAGCCACACTGAAGCTTTCTTT,CATSRGDSHTEAFF
TRBJ2-1,.,TRBV29-1,.,13,TGCAGCGCCGCCAACCGGGATAACAATGAGCAGTTCTTC,CSAANRDNNEQFF